One sample yielded the 15 T cell receptor beta chains listed below, sequenced in a study of CD8+CD57+ T cells in acquired aplastic anemia. Patients picked for sequencing had shown CD8+CD57+ cell expansion detected by flow cytometry. Genomic DNA, serving as template, underwent TCR beta VDJ and CDR3 profiling. TCRdb re-called the reads through MiXCR, storing one row per CDR3 protein. The sample has 200,000 to 250,000 distinct CDR3 sequences, about 60% seen once. Material: sorted CD4+, CD8+, or CD8+CD57+ T cells (not recorded which) from PBMCs. The receptors were sampled from a human donor with aplastic anemia.

The chain uses TRBV5-1 and TRBJ2-1; perhaps D is TRBD1 or TRBD2 (5 bases each). The CDR3 is 16 amino acids. The germline V gene encodes CDR1 SGHRS and CDR2 YFSETQ. Trimming shortened V by 2 bases and J by 8 bases, and 20 bases separated the two germline ends. CDR3 region: CASSLRGEGIGDEQFF. In DNA, the CDR3 is TGCGCCAGCAGCTTAAGAGGAGAGGGGATAGGGGATGAGCAGTTCTTC.

The chain recombines TRBV12-3 or TRBV12-4 with TRBJ2-3, with 8 positions matching TRBD2. The CDR3 consists of 14 residues. J was trimmed by 6 bases and V by 5 bases; bases with no gene match: 7. The CDR3 reads CASSESGGFDTQYF. DNA for the CDR3: TGTGCCAGCAGTGAAAGCGGGGGTTTCGATACGCAGTATTTT.

The V call is TRBV9, the J call TRBJ2-1; 12 nucleotides line up with TRBD2. The germline CDR1 and CDR2 sequences are SGDLS and YYNGEE. CDR3 length: 15 residues. V shed 2 bases, J shed 8 bases, and the junction held 5 bases outside the gene matches. The chain's CDR3 is CASSVGLAGTHEQFF. The CDR3 nucleotides are TGTGCCAGCAGCGTCGGACTAGCGGGAACTCATGAGCAGTTCTTC.

V and J are TRBV25-1 and TRBJ1-2; 8 bases fit TRBD1. Germline V gives CDR1 MGHDK, CDR2 SYGVNS. This CDR3 has 11 amino acids. J gave up 7 bases and V 10 bases, and 5 bases lay outside the gene matches. The CDR3 protein is CATRTGTGYTF. The DNA for the CDR3 is TGTGCCACCAGGACAGGGACTGGCTACACCTTC.

This clonotype has only a few counts. The chain links TRBV7-2 to TRBJ2-7; the match to TRBD1 covers 10 bases. Germline-derived CDR1 and CDR2 are SGHTA and FQGNSA. The V and J ends lost 4 bases and 3 bases, in that order; junction bases with no gene match: 9. The CDR3 length is 16 residues. The CDR3 spells CASSSTGTGAFYEQYF. DNA of the CDR3: TGTGCCAGCAGCTCAACCGGGACAGGGGCCTTCTACGAGCAGTACTTC.

The chain has TRBV7-9 and TRBJ2-1, with D possibly being TRBD1 (6 bases). V lost 6 bases to trimming and J lost 5 bases, with 14 bases between them. CDR3 length equals 14 residues. Per the germline V gene, CDR1 is SEHNR and CDR2 is FQNEAQ (reference sequence). The CDR3 DNA is TGTGCCAGCAGTGGTAGGGGGTTTGACAATGAGCAGTTCTTC. Translating it yields CASSGRGFDNEQFF.

The CDR3 DNA sequence: TGTGCCAGCAGCTTAGAAAGCGGGAGGACAGTAAATAACTATGGCTACACCTTC. Translating gives CASSLESGRTVNNYGYTF. The rearrangement joins TRBV7-8 to TRBJ1-2, with D tentatively TRBD1 (6 bases). The ends were cut back, 1 base at V and 1 base at J, with 19 bases in the middle. CDR1 is SGHVS, CDR2 FQNEAQ, per germline. The CDR3 length is 18 residues. Supplemented by reference TRBV7-8 and TRBJ1-2, the full variable domain reads GAGVSQSPRYKVAKRGQDVALRCDPISGHVSLFWYQQALGQGPEFLTYFQNEAQLDKSGLPSDRFFAERPEGSVSTLKIQRTQQEDSAVYLCASSLESGRTVNNYGYTFGSGTRLTVV.

Many counts were recorded for this clonotype. The chain links TRBV12-3 or TRBV12-4 to TRBJ2-1; D ambiguous. The CDR3 length is 15 residues. Between the trimmed V and J ends, which lost 5 bases and 0 bases, there was a span of 11 bases. Here the CDR3 DNA reads TGTGCCAGCAGTCGAGACGTAAGCTCCTACAATGAGCAGTTCTTC. Protein sequence: CASSRDVSSYNEQFF.

The V gene is TRBV20-1, the J gene TRBJ2-7; maybe TRBD2 (6 bases). Trimming removed 0 bases at V and 2 bases at J, with 14 bases between. The CDR3 is made up of 15 amino acids. Germline CDR1 is DFQATT and CDR2 is SNEGSKA (reference sequence). The CDR3 DNA sequence: TGCAGTGCTAGAGATTCCGGGACTGCTGCCTACGAGCAGTACTTC. Amino acids: CSARDSGTAAYEQYF.

The rearrangement uses TRBV20-1 and TRBJ1-6; no clear D. V shed 0 bases and J shed 8 bases, with 11 bases lying between them. CDR1 is DFQATT and CDR2 is SNEGSKA in the germline V gene (reference sequence). This CDR3 spans 14 amino acids. For the CDR3, the DNA is TGCAGTGCTAGAGAGGGTGGGGATTATTCACCCCTCCACTTT. It codes for CSAREGGDYSPLHF.

The rearrangement joins TRBV7-9 to TRBJ1-1, with D possibly matching TRBD1 (5 bases). Germline lookup yields CDR1 SEHNR and CDR2 FQNEAQ (reference sequence). The CDR3 is 16 amino acids. Trimming stripped 2 bases from V and 5 bases from J, with 18 bases between. CDR3 region: CASSLRRDAPTTEAFF. The CDR3 coding sequence is TGTGCCAGCAGCTTACGCCGGGACGCCCCGACGACTGAAGCTTTCTTT.

CDR3 loop: CASSRDTGADTQYF. Written as DNA, the CDR3 is TGCGCCAGCAGCCGGGACACCGGTGCAGATACGCAGTATTTT. The chain recombines TRBV5-1 with TRBJ2-3; D may be TRBD1 (6 bases). This CDR3 contains 14 residues. The V gene's germline CDR1 is SGHRS and CDR2 YFSETQ. V was pared by 4 bases and J by 4 bases, with 13 bases between.

The gene calls are TRBV20-1 and TRBJ2-7; D perhaps matches TRBD1 (7 bases). In germline, CDR1 is DFQATT, CDR2 SNEGSKA (reference sequence). There are 13 residues in the CDR3. The CDR3 sequence is CSPRGDTTYEQYF. The CDR3 DNA reads as TGCAGCCCCAGGGGGGATACAACCTACGAGCAGTACTTC.

This clonotype was observed many times. The chain recombines TRBV10-3 with TRBJ2-2; 14 nucleotides agree with TRBD2. J was trimmed by 7 bases and V by 6 bases; bases with no gene match: 10. Germline CDR1 reads ENHRY; CDR2 reads SYGVKD. CDR3 length equals 17 residues. In DNA, the CDR3 is TGTGCCATCAGGCCAACCGGGACTAGCGGGGGCGGCGGGGAGCTGTTTTTT. Protein sequence: CAIRPTGTSGGGGELFF.

This clonotype was picked up one time. The rearrangement uses TRBV7-9 and TRBJ2-7; D gene uncertain. V shed 1 base and J shed 1 base, with 8 bases lying between them. Germline-derived CDR1 and CDR2 are SEHNR and FQNEAQ (reference sequence). CDR3 length equals 14 residues. The CDR3 DNA sequence: TGTGCCAGCAGCTTAGGCGGCATTTCCTACGAGCAGTACTTC. Translation: CASSLGGISYEQYF. The full variable domain, in which reference TRBV7-9 and TRBJ2-7 provide the parts outside the CDR3, is DTGVSQNPRHKITKRGQNVTFRCDPISEHNRLYWYRQTLGQGPEFLTYFQNEAQLEKSRLLSDRFSAERPKGSFSTLEIQRTEQGDSAMYLCASSLGGISYEQYFGPGTRLTVT.